This TCR beta chain comes out of a study of CD8+CD57+ T cells in acquired aplastic anemia. General study findings and limits: Controls and patients did not differ significantly in CD8+ Simpson's diversity.

In patients chosen for sequencing, flow cytometry had shown CD8+CD57+ cell expansion. Sampling of blood occurred while the patients had still received no therapy. This clonotype was found once. Its target is not known. Trimming cost V 6 bases and J 5 bases; bases outside gene matches: 10. The length of the CDR3 is 15 residues. Per the germline V gene, CDR1 is MGHDK and CDR2 is SYGVNS. The TCR beta profiling, which covered VDJ combination and CDR3 sequence, was carried out using genomic DNA as the template. TCRdb reprocessed the reads with MiXCR, giving one entry per CDR3 protein. This table has a few hundred thousand distinct CDR3 sequences, roughly 45% appearing once.

The rearrangement joins TRBV25-1 to TRBJ1-2; 9 nucleotides align to TRBD1. The sequence came from a human donor with aplastic anemia. What was sequenced was sorted CD4+, CD8+, or CD8+CD57+ T cells (not recorded which) from PBMCs. The CDR3 DNA is TGTGCCAGCAGCGACCCCCGGGACAGGGATTATGGCTACACCTTC. This codes for CASSDPRDRDYGYTF.